This T cell receptor (beta chain) appears in the sequencing data of a study of CD8 T cells in Susac syndrome. Trimming took 4 bases from V and 0 from J; bases not matched to a gene: 7. The CDR3 runs to 17 residues. In germline, CDR1 is SGHRS, CDR2 YFSETQ. Reverse transcription of roughly 0.5 to 1 ug RNA was performed with random hexamers. One entry per CDR3 protein results from TCRdb running MiXCR on the immunoSEQ multiplex PCR reads. The table shows about 210,000 distinct CDR3 sequences, with approximately 93% occurring only once. Source material: CD4+ T cells from PBMCs. This sequence joins TRBV5-1 and TRBJ2-4, with TRBD2 matching 10 bases. The TCR originated in a human donor in good health. The CDR3 spells CASSLLAGVLAKNIQYF. CDR3 sequence (DNA): TGCGCCAGCAGCCTCCTAGCGGGGGTACTAGCCAAAAACATTCAGTACTTC.